This TCR beta chain originates from a study of cytomegalovirus exposure and HLA in healthy donors. General study points: The HLA-A and HLA-B alleles of most subjects were reportedly predicted accurately from TCR beta sequences.

The CDR3 length is 16 residues. The germline V gene has CDR1 MNHNY and CDR2 SVGAGI (reference sequence). Trimming removed 6 bases from V and 4 bases from J, with 18 bases in between. Concerning this clone itself: No antigen is known for it.

Primers: 60 Vbeta forward and 13 Jbeta reverse. Libraries were prepared by immunoSEQ multiplex PCR; TCRdb keeps only in-frame clonotypes and omits some of them. The table has about 150,000 clones, roughly 75% seen once; the top ten hold 1%. Sequencing was performed on PBMCs. This clonotype was sampled from a woman in her fifties or sixties in good health and CMV-seropositive. The chain is built from TRBV6-6 and TRBJ2-2, with D possibly TRBD1 on 8 matching bases. The CDR3 protein is CASRNGQGGGTGELFF. The CDR3, as DNA: TGTGCCAGCAGGAATGGACAGGGCGGGGGCACCGGGGAGCTGTTTTTT.